The present T cell receptor (beta chain) was sequenced within a study of glioma-infiltrating T cells. As for the study in general: Glioblastomas were WHO grade IV, sampled at first diagnosis; low-grade were grade II.

Study-wide results and limits: Patients with low tissue-blood divergence carried a signature set of shared blood CDR3 motifs. Above-expected tissue-blood divergence occurred in all gliomas, most in low-grade ones.

The iRepertoire nested amplicon-rescue multiplex PCR amplified TCR alpha and beta CDR3s from RNA. One-step reverse transcription and amplification started from about 100-400 ng of tissue mRNA or PBMC total RNA. MiXCR, applied by TCRdb to the multiplex PCR reads, yields one record per CDR3 protein. The data hold approximately 400,000 distinct CDR3 sequences, with roughly 41% observed a single time. Germline assignment: CDR1 LNHNV and CDR2 YYDKDF (reference sequence). This CDR3 spans 15 amino acids. Trimming stripped 1 base from V and 7 bases from J, with 16 bases between. The sample holds many counts of this clonotype. The antigen remains unidentified.

The receptor's source is a human donor with low-grade glioma or glioblastoma, undergoing nonglioma brain surgery, or in good health (not recorded which). Sequencing was done on a sample of glioma tissue, nonneoplastic brain tissue, or PBMCs (not recorded which). The chain combines TRBV15 with TRBJ1-2; D perhaps matches TRBD1 (5 bases). CDR3 residues: CATSRGQPGGIGYTF. As DNA, the CDR3 is TGTGCCACCAGCAGAGGCCAACCCGGGGGAATTGGCTACACCTTC.